Below are 2 T cell receptor beta chains sequenced from a single sample in a study of blood T cell repertoires in COVID-19. Sequenced by immunoSEQ multiplex PCR; TCRdb stores in-frame clones only, minus some. Of a few hundred thousand clones listed, around 90% are singletons. Input material: peripheral blood. The receptors come from a man aged 40-49 years with acute or convalescent COVID-19.

The chain has TRBV28 and TRBJ2-2; 7 nucleotides line up with TRBD2. The CDR3 covers 15 residues. With 2 bases clipped from V and 7 bases from J, the junction kept 7 bases outside the gene matches. In germline, CDR1 is MDHEN, CDR2 SYDVKM. CDR3 nucleotides: TGTGCCAGCAGTTTACTTGGGCTAGCGGACGGGGAGCTGTTTTTT. Translation: CASSLLGLADGELFF. Full variable domain (remainder filled in from reference TRBV28 and TRBJ2-2): DVKVTQSSRYLVKRTGEKVFLECVQDMDHENMFWYRQDPGLGLRLIYFSYDVKMKEKGDIPEGYSVSREKKERFSLILESASTNQTSMYLCASSLLGLADGELFFGEGSRLTVL.

This rearrangement joins TRBV2 to TRBJ1-5, with TRBD1 matching 9 bases. The CDR3 has 15 amino acids. Germline loops: CDR1 SNHLY, CDR2 FYNNEI. J was trimmed by 3 bases and V by 7 bases; bases with no gene match: 7. The chain's CDR3 is CASIRDRELNQPQHF. The CDR3 bases are TGTGCCAGCATCCGGGACAGGGAACTCAATCAGCCCCAGCATTTT. The variable domain in full, with the rest retrieved from reference TRBV2 and TRBJ1-5, is EPEVTQTPSHQVTQMGQEVILRCVPISNHLYFYWYRQILGQKVEFLVSFYNNEISEKSEIFDDQFSVERPDGSNFTLKIRSTKLEDSAMYFCASIRDRELNQPQHFGDGTRLSIL.